This T cell receptor (beta chain) was identified during a study of blood T cell repertoires in COVID-19 (dated by TCRdb to 2020 to 2022). Background for the entire study: The collaborator samples originated in the United States, Italy and Spain and spanned the acute and convalescent phases of COVID-19. The dataset comprised deeply sampled blood TCRbeta repertoires from subjects exposed to, actively infected with, or recovered from COVID-19. Samples came from the ongoing ImmuneRACE study (first 160 participants) plus 1,254 subjects from 6 global collaborators. Nearly every sample came with metadata listing a de-identified subject ID, COVID-19 status, age in years and sex. The repertoires were released in a freely available public database meant as a resource for research on the immune response to SARS-CoV-2. HLA class I and class II types, where available, came from metadata supplied by the sample provider rather than from assay-based typing. The prospective study material was composed of cDNA or gDNA derived from T cells, B-cell-depleted T cells, or PBMCs. General findings and caveats noted by the study authors: How much clinical and demographic metadata was included differed by source and by participant, and the metadata was provided uncurated.

Only one count was recorded for this clone. Its antigen target is currently unknown. It has no much larger one-base neighbor in the sample; base qualities were not kept. From a lookup of the germline V gene, CDR1 and CDR2 are MDHEN and SYDVKM. Trimming costs V 2 bases and J 10 bases, and their ends lie 12 bases apart. The CDR3 starts with the cysteine, ends with the phenylalanine, and has 14 residues. Here the CDR3 DNA is all that survives: 42 bases in frame from base 1. One collaborating source in Seattle enrolled patients while the patients were actively infected and followed the patients over time throughout the course of disease. Each collaborating institution followed its own protocols to collect whole blood in K2EDTA tubes. Collaborator samples were shipped for TCRbeta analysis as frozen whole blood, isolated PBMCs, or DNA extracted from either sample type. TCRbeta CDR3 regions were amplified from genomic DNA by means of the immunoSEQ Assay, a bias-controlled multiplex PCR. The authors processed their data as follows. Within the assay, amplification of reference gene primers was used to estimate how many nucleated cells each sample contained. To quantify the absolute abundance of each unique TCRbeta CDR3 rearrangement, sequence reads were collapsed and filtered. For each sample, productive Simpson clonality was calculated by taking the square root of Simpson's diversity index across productive rearrangements. TCRdb stores this immuneACCESS table with in-frame sequences only. Part of the clones is absent; in the studies checked, under half of the shortfall reflects unresolved V genes, and no reason is known for the rest. Clonal size and the V and J genes are those of that table, whereas D and trimming came from the DNA. The sample table shows 81,000 or so clones, and 65% to 90% are seen once. 8.5% to 10% of the sample lies in the top ten.

The TCR comes from a man in his forties or fifties with COVID-19, enrolled during active disease. The chain couples TRBV28 to TRBJ1-6, with the D gene call left open. Sequencing was carried out using peripheral blood. The CDR3 sequence is CASSLGEKYSPLHF. The bases are TGTGCCAGCAGTTTAGGAGAGAAGTACTCACCCCTCCACTTT.